These 4 T cell receptor beta chains share one sample of origin, sequenced in a study of Graves' ophthalmopathy and Graves' hyperthyroidism. The authors amplified TCR beta CDR3 regions from RNA transcripts. An opening RT-PCR round employed HTBI primers and preceded a second-round multiplex PCR. TCRdb redid the calling of the multiplex PCR reads with MiXCR, one entry per CDR3 protein. The sample includes about 480,000 distinct CDR3 sequences, approximately 15% of them seen just once. The sequencing sample was made of blood. Receptor source: a woman between 25 and 40 years old with Graves' ophthalmopathy.

This clonotype was seen many times. The J gene is TRBJ2-2, the V gene TRBV6-2 or TRBV6-3; D unclear. Trimming removed 2 bases from V and 0 bases from J, with 10 bases in between. The CDR3 loop spans 16 amino acids. The V gene's germline CDR1 is MNHEY and CDR2 SVGEGT. The CDR3 nucleotides are TGTGCCAGCAGTTACCGAGGCGACCCGAACACCGGGGAGCTGTTTTTT. Protein: CASSYRGDPNTGELFF.

This clonotype showed up many times. The chain carries TRBV4-1 and TRBJ2-5; weak D call: TRBD2 (6 bases). The CDR3 is 15 residues long. Trimming stripped 0 bases from V and 7 bases from J, with 15 bases between. The germline V gene encodes CDR1 MGHRA and CDR2 YSYEKL. The CDR3 DNA is TGCGCCAGCAGCCAAGACCCGATGGGGGAGGCGACCCAGTACTTC. It codes for CASSQDPMGEATQYF.

V and J are TRBV11-2 and TRBJ2-7; D may be TRBD2 (5 bases). V lost 4 bases to trimming and J lost 3 bases, with 16 bases between them. The germline V gene has CDR1 SGHAT and CDR2 FQNNGV. The CDR3 runs 15 residues. The DNA of the CDR3 is TGTGCCAGCAGCTCCCGATCGGGATCCTACTACGAGCAGTACTTC. It encodes CASSSRSGSYYEQYF.

This clonotype has at least ten counts. This rearrangement joins TRBV19 to TRBJ2-7; no clear D gene. The V end lost 2 bases, the J end lost 5 bases, and 7 bases lay between the germline ends. This CDR3 has 12 residues. Germline assignment: CDR1 LNHDA and CDR2 SQIVND (reference sequence). The chain's CDR3 is CASSIWGNEQYF. CDR3 nucleotide sequence: TGTGCCAGTAGTATATGGGGAAACGAGCAGTACTTC.